What follows is one T cell receptor (beta chain) and its context. Its antigen is still unknown. Germline loops: CDR1 MNHNS, CDR2 SASEGT. Trimming left V 2 bases short and J 3 bases short, with 19 bases between. The CDR3 sequence is 17 residues long. This entry is derived from a study of blood T cells in healthy people across ages. Study outcomes and limitations: Across samples, TCR beta diversity tracked strongly with naive T cell percentage.

The authors drew around 9.3 milliliters of peripheral blood from each donor. Isolating PBMCs gave at least 7 million of these cells per sample. RNA extraction gave at least 5.5 micrograms of total RNA per sample. With a J-beta primer mix and a sample-barcoded 5' primer, a second PCR ran about 7 to 12 cycles. TCRdb re-analysed the 5' RACE reads in MiXCR, keeping a single row per CDR3 protein. The top ten clones hold about an eighth of a sample with around 990,000 distinct CDR3 sequences, 35% to 45% of them seen once. The TCR comes from a young man in good health. The chain carries TRBV6-1 and TRBJ1-2, with unresolved D. Input material: blood. The CDR3 bases are TGTGCCAGCAGTGAATATGGGCAGGACCCTTATTACTATGGCTACACCTTC. Its protein product is CASSEYGQDPYYYGYTF.